This T cell receptor (beta chain) is drawn from a study of Ad26.COV2.S vaccination and SARS-CoV-2 variants. The V segment lost 4 bases and the J segment 1 base; nucleotides outside the gene matches: 7. The CDR3 length is 16 residues. Germline CDR1 LGHDT, CDR2 YNNKEL (reference sequence). Treatment here: roughly 20 received Ad26.COV2.S at low or high dose, single or two shots; about 5 received placebo; per-sample allocation not given. Day 63 following the first vaccine or placebo injection was when the samples were taken. Only a few counts were recorded for this clone. Profiled with immunoSEQ multiplex PCR; TCRdb holds only in-frame clones, not every one. This table holds hundreds of thousands of clones, around 90% found once.

Source: peripheral blood, taken in a trial of Ad26.COV2.S vaccine versus placebo. This chain connects TRBV3-1 (or the pseudogene TRBV3-2) to TRBJ2-1; TRBD2 agrees at 7 bases. The source is a person aged 18-65 years who received the Ad26.COV2.S COVID-19 vaccine or a placebo. The CDR3 DNA follows: TGTGCCAGCAGCCGTGAGCTAGCGGCTTCCTACAATGAGCAGTTCTTC. Translation gives CASSRELAASYNEQFF.